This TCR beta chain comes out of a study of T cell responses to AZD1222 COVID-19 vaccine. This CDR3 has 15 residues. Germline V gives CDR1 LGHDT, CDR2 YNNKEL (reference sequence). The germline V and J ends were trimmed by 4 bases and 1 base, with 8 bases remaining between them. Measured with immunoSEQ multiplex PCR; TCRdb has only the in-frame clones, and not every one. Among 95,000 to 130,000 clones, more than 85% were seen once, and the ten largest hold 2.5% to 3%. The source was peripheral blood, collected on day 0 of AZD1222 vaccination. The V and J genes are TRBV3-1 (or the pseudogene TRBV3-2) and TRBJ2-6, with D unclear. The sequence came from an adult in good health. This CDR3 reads CASSPILSGANVLTF. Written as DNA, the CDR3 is TGTGCCAGCAGCCCCATCTTGTCTGGGGCCAACGTCCTGACTTTC.